Sequencing of this TCR beta chain was carried out in a study of T cell repertoires in cytomegalovirus infection. V gave up 0 bases and J gave up 5 bases; unmatched junction bases: 9. This CDR3 has 16 residues. Looked up from germline, CDR1 is SGHTA and CDR2 is FQGNSA. Whole-study findings and limits: The ex vivo response was dominated by HLA-C-restricted CMV-specific TCR beta clonotypes.

TCRdb called the reads again in MiXCR, with one record for every CDR3 protein. The data show 150,000 to 200,000 distinct CDR3 sequences, 14% seen once. At least ten counts were recorded for this clonotype. What it recognizes is unknown. The TCR was taken from a human donor in good health (CMV status not recorded). Some clones in this sample may be carry-over from other donors' samples. The gene calls are TRBV7-2 and TRBJ1-2; 7 bases match TRBD1. The sample consisted of PBMCs. The CDR3 reads CASSLAPGQAIYGYTF. As DNA, the CDR3 is TGTGCCAGCAGCTTAGCGCCCGGACAGGCGATATATGGCTACACCTTC.